The T cell receptor beta chain described here comes from a study of blood T cell repertoires in COVID-19. Study details: Specimens from acute and convalescent COVID-19 originated in the United States, Italy and Spain. The analysed material was cDNA or gDNA that came from T cells, B-cell-depleted T cells, or PBMCs.

V shed 0 bases and J 7 bases; nucleotides not matched to a gene: 6. CDR3 length: 16 amino acids. In germline, CDR1 is SGDLS, CDR2 YYNGEE. Source study methods: Amplifying reference gene primers gave estimates of nucleated cell counts. The method was immunoSEQ multiplex PCR; TCRdb's version includes in-frame clones alone and lacks a portion of them. Clone size and V and J calls were adopted from that table, with D and trimming inferred from the DNA. The profile shows tens of thousands of clones, around 88% of them singletons. Sequencing was done on a sample of peripheral blood. This sequence was found in a human donor in a cohort sampled during active COVID-19. The rearrangement links TRBV9 to TRBJ2-7; 14 bases are a match to TRBD2. Here the CDR3 DNA reads TGTGCCAGCAGCGTAGGACTAGCGGGAGGGCCCTCTGAGCAGTACTTC. Its translation: CASSVGLAGGPSEQYF. Using reference TRBV9 and TRBJ2-7 for the parts outside the CDR3, the full variable domain is DSGVTQTPKHLITATGQRVTLRCSPRSGDLSVYWYQQSLDQGLQFLIQYYNGEERAKGNILERFSAQQFPDLHSELNLSSLELGDSALYFCASSVGLAGGPSEQYFGPGTRLTVT.